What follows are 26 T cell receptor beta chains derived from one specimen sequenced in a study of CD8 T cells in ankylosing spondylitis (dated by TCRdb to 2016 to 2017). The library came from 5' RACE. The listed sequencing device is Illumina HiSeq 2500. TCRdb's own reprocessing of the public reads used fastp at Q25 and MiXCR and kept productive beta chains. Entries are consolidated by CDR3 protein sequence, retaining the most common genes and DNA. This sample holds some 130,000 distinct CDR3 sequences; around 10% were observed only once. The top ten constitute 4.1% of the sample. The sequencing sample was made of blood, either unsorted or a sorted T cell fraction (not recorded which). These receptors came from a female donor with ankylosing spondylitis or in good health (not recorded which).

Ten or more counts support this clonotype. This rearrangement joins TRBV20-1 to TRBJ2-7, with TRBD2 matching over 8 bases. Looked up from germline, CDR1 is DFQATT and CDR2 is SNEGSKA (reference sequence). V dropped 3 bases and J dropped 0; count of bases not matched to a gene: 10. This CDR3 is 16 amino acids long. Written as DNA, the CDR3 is TGCAGTGCTAGTCCGGCTAGCGGGCCCTCCTCCTACGAGCAGTACTTC. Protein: CSASPASGPSSYEQYF.

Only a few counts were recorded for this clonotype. The CDR3 loop reads CASSLVSYNEQFF. For the CDR3, the DNA is TGCGCCAGCAGCTTGGTAAGCTACAATGAGCAGTTCTTC. The chain joins TRBV5-1 to TRBJ2-1, with D hard to call. The CDR3 loop spans 13 amino acids. Trimming took 0 bases from V and 3 from J, leaving 4 bases between them. From germline, CDR1 is SGHRS and CDR2 YFSETQ. Full variable domain (rest looked up from reference TRBV5-1 and TRBJ2-1): KAGVTQTPRYLIKTRGQQVTLSCSPISGHRSVSWYQQTPGQGLQFLFEYFSETQRNKGNFPGRFSGRQFSNSRSEMNVSTLELGDSALYLCASSLVSYNEQFFGPGTRLTVL.

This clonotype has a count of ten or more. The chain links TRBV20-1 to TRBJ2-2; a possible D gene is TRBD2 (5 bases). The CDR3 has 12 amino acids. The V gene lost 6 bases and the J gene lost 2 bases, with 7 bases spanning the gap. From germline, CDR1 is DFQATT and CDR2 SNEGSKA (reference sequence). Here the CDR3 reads CSAEGNTGELFF. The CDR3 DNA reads TGCAGTGCAGAGGGAAACACCGGGGAGCTGTTTTTT.

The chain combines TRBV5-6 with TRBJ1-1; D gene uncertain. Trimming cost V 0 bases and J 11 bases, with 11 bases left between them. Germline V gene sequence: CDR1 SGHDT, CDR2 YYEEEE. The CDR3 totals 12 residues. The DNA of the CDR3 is TGTGCCAGCAGCTTGGGACGGGCGAGGGCTTTCTTT. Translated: CASSLGRARAFF.

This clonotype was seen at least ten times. The CDR3 DNA reads TGCAGTGCTAGGGGACAGGGGTGGGTCACTGAAGCTTTCTTT. Its translation: CSARGQGWVTEAFF. The rearrangement links TRBV20-1 to TRBJ1-1, with 10 bases aligning to TRBD1. The CDR3 runs to 14 residues. Looked up from germline, CDR1 is DFQATT and CDR2 is SNEGSKA (reference sequence). Trimming took 3 bases from V and 4 from J; bases not matched to a gene: 5.

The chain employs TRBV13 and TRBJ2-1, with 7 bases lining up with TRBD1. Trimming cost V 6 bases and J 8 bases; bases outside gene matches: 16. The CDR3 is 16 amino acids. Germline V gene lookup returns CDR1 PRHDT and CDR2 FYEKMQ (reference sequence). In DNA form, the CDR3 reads TGTGCCAGCAGAAAAATCCCCGACAGGGAGAGGGATGAGCAGTTCTTC. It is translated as CASRKIPDRERDEQFF.

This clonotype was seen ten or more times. The CDR3 spells CASSPTMGPPYNEQFF. The CDR3 DNA reads TGTGCCAGCAGTCCGACCATGGGACCCCCCTACAATGAGCAGTTCTTC. The chain employs TRBV12-3 or TRBV12-4 and TRBJ2-1; D is tentatively TRBD1 or TRBD2 (5 bases each). Trimming removed 5 bases from V and 2 bases from J, with 16 bases in between. CDR3 length equals 16 residues.

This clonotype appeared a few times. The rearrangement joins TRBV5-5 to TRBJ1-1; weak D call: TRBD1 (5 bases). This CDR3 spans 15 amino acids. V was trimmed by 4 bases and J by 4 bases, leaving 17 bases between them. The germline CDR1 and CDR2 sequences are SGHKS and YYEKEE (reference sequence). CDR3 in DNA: TGTGCCAGCAGCCAGGGACCCACTATGGGCACTGAAGCTTTCTTT. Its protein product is CASSQGPTMGTEAFF.

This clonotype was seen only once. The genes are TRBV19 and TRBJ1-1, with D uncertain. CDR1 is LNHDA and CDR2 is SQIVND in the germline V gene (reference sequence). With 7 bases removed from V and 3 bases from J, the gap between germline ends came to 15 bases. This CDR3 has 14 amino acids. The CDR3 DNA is TGTGCCAGTAAGGACGCCAAAGAGGACACTGAAGCTTTCTTT. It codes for CASKDAKEDTEAFF.

CDR3: CASSLSETQYF. The DNA of the CDR3 is TGTGCCAGCAGTCTAAGTGAGACCCAGTACTTC. The chain employs TRBV12-3 or TRBV12-4 and TRBJ2-5; no reliable D call. This CDR3 is built from 11 residues. V was shortened by 5 bases and J by 5 bases, with 6 bases between the two germline ends.

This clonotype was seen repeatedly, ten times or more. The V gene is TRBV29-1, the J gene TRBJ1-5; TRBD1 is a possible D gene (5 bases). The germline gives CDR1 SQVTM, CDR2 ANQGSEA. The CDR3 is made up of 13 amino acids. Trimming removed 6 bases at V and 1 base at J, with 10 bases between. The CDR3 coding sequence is TGCAGCGTCAGCAGGACAAGCAATCAGCCCCAGCATTTT. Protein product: CSVSRTSNQPQHF. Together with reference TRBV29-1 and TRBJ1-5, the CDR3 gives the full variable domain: SAVISQKPSRDICQRGTSLTIQCQVDSQVTMMFWYRQQPGQSLTLIATANQGSEATYESGFVIDKFPISRPNLTFSTLTVSNMSPEDSSIYLCSVSRTSNQPQHFGDGTRLSIL.

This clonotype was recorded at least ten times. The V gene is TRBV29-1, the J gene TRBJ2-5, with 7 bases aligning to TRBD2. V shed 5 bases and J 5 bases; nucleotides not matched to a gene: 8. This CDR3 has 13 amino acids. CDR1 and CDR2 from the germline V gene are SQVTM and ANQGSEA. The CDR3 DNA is TGCAGCGTTCTCAGATGGGGAGGGGAGACCCAGTACTTC. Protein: CSVLRWGGETQYF. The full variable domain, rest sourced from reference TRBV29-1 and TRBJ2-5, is SAVISQKPSRDICQRGTSLTIQCQVDSQVTMMFWYRQQPGQSLTLIATANQGSEATYESGFVIDKFPISRPNLTFSTLTVSNMSPEDSSIYLCSVLRWGGETQYFGPGTRLLVL.

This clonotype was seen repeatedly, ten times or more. The CDR3, as DNA: TGCGCCAGCAGCTTGGCTGACGGTAACGGCTACACCTTC. Protein sequence: CASSLADGNGYTF. The rearrangement links TRBV5-1 to TRBJ1-2, with no clear D. Per germline, CDR1 SGHRS and CDR2 YFSETQ. This CDR3 spans 13 amino acids. V was clipped by 0 bases and J by 8 bases, with 11 bases between them.

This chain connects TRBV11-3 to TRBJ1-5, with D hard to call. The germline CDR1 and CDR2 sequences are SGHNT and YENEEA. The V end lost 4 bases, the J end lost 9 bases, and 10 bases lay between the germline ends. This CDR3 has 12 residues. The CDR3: CASSSGLGPQHF. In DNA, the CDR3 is TGTGCCAGCAGCTCGGGATTGGGGCCCCAGCATTTT.

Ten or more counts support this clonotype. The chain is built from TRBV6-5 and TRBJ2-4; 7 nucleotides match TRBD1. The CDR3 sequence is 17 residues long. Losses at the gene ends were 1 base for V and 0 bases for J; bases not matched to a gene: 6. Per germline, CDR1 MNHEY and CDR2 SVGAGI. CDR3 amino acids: CASSYWDSRIAKNIQYF. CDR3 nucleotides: TGTGCCAGCAGTTACTGGGACAGTCGGATAGCCAAAAACATTCAGTACTTC.

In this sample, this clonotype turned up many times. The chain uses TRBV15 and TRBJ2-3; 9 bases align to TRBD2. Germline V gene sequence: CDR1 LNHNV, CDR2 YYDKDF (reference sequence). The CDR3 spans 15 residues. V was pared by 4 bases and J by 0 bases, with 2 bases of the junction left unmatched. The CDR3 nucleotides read TGTGCCACCAGCACGCGGGGGGGGAGCACAGATACGCAGTATTTT. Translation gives CATSTRGGSTDTQYF.

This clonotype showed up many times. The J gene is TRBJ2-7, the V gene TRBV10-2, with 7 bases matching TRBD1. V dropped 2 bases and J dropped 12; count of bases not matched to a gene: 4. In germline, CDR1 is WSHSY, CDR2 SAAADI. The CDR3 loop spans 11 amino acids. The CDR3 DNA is TGCGCCAGCAGTGAGGGTGACAGGGCGTACTTC. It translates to CASSEGDRAYF.

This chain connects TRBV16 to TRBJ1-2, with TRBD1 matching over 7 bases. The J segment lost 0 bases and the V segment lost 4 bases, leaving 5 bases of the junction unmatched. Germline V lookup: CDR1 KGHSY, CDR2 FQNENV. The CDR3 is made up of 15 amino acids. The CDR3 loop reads CASSPRGEANYGYTF. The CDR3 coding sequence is TGTGCCAGCAGCCCCAGGGGGGAAGCTAACTATGGCTACACCTTC. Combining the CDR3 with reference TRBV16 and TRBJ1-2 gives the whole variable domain GEEVAQTPKHLVRGEGQKAKLYCAPIKGHSYVFWYQQVLKNEFKFLISFQNENVFDETGMPKERFSAKCLPNSPCSLEIQATKLEDSAVYFCASSPRGEANYGYTFGSGTRLTVV.

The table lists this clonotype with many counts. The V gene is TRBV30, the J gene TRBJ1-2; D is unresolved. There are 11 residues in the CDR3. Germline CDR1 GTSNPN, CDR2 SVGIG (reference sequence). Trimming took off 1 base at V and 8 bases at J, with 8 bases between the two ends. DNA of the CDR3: TGTGCCTGGAGTGAAGACATGGGCTACACCTTC. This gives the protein CAWSEDMGYTF.

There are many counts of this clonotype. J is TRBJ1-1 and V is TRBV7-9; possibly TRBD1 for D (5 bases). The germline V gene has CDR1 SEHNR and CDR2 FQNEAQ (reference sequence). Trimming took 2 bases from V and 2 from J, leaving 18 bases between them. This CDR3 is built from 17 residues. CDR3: CASSLKKSEGPNTEAFF. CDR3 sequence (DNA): TGTGCCAGCAGCTTAAAAAAATCCGAGGGGCCTAACACTGAAGCTTTCTTT. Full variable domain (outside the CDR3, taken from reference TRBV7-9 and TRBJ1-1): DTGVSQNPRHKITKRGQNVTFRCDPISEHNRLYWYRQTLGQGPEFLTYFQNEAQLEKSRLLSDRFSAERPKGSFSTLEIQRTEQGDSAMYLCASSLKKSEGPNTEAFFGQGTRLTVV.

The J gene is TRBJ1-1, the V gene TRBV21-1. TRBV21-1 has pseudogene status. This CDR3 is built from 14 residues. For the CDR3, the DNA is TGTGCCAGCAGCTACAAGTCGGGGTACACTGAAGCTTTCTTT. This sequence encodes CASSYKSGYTEAFF.

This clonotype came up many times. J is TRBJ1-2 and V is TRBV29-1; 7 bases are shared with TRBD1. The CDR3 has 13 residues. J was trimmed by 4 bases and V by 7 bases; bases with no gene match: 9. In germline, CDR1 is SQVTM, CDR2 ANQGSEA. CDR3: CSAGQDGGYGYTF. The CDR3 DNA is TGCAGCGCCGGACAGGACGGGGGCTATGGCTACACCTTC.

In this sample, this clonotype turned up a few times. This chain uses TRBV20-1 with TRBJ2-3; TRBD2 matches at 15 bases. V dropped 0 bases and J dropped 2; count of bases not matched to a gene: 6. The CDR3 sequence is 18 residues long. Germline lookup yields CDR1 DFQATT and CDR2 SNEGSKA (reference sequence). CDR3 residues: CSARDSGLAGGVTDTQYF. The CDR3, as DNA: TGCAGTGCTAGAGATTCGGGACTAGCGGGGGGAGTCACAGATACGCAGTATTTT.

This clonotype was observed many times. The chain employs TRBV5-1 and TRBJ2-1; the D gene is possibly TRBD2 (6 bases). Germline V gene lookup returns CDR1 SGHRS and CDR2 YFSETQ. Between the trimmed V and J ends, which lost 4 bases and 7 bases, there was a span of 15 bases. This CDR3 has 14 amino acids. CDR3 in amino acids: CASSGGGEGNEQFF. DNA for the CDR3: TGCGCCAGCAGCGGGGGAGGAGAGGGTAATGAGCAGTTCTTC. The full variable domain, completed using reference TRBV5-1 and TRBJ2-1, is KAGVTQTPRYLIKTRGQQVTLSCSPISGHRSVSWYQQTPGQGLQFLFEYFSETQRNKGNFPGRFSGRQFSNSRSEMNVSTLELGDSALYLCASSGGGEGNEQFFGPGTRLTVL.

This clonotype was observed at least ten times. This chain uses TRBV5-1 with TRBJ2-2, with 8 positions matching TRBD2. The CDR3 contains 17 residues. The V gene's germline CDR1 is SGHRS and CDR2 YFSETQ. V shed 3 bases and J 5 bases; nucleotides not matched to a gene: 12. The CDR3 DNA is TGCGCCAGCAGCTCCTCCTCGGGAGGGCCGGGTACCGGGGAGCTGTTTTTT. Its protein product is CASSSSSGGPGTGELFF.

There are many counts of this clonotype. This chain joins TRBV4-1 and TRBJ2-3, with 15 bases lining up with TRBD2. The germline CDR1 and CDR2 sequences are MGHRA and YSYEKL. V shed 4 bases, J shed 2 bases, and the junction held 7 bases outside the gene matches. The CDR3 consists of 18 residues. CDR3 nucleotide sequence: TGCGCCAGCAGCCGACCGGGACTAGCGGGGGGTACCACAGATACGCAGTATTTT. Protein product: CASSRPGLAGGTTDTQYF.